Presented here are 4 T cell receptor beta chains from one specimen sequenced in a study of shared clonotypes between healthy human individuals. Sequencing was performed with immunoSEQ multiplex PCR; in TCRdb, only in-frame clones are kept and a portion is missing. The sample yields some 2,000,000 clones, about 95% seen once. The naive CD8 subset, CD45RO-negative cells positively selected for CCR7, excluded terminally differentiated effector memory CD45RA+ cells. The source material was naive CD8+ T cells sorted from blood. The receptors were gathered from a young man in good health.

This clone was seen a single time. CDR3 sequence reads: CASSLRVVSYEQYF. Written as DNA, the CDR3 is TGTGCCAGCAGTTTAAGGGTGGTCTCCTACGAGCAGTACTTC. The chain recombines TRBV27 with TRBJ2-7; D is unclear. Trimming pared 2 bases from V and 0 bases from J, leaving 8 bases between. The CDR3 consists of 14 residues. The germline V gene encodes CDR1 MNHEY and CDR2 SMNVEV (reference sequence).

For this clone: Other DNA sequences of this sample code for an identical CDR3. The rearrangement uses TRBV7-9 and TRBJ2-7; D gene uncertain. CDR1 SEHNR and CDR2 FQNEAQ come from the germline V gene (reference sequence). V was pared by 5 bases and J by 3 bases, with 11 bases between. The CDR3 is 13 amino acids. The DNA of the CDR3 is TGTGCCAGCAGCCCCAGTGAGGTCTACGAGCAGTACTTC. It specifies CASSPSEVYEQYF.

The rearrangement uses TRBV5-1 and TRBJ2-1, with TRBD2 matching over 11 bases. The CDR3 runs to 15 residues. The germline gives CDR1 SGHRS, CDR2 YFSETQ. V trimming: 6 bases; J trimming: 4 bases; junction bases outside the gene matches: 6. The CDR3 DNA sequence: TGCGCCAGCACCCGTAGCGGGGGGGAATACAATGAGCAGTTCTTC. Translating gives CASTRSGGEYNEQFF.

V is TRBV5-1 and J is TRBJ2-7, with 7 bases aligning to TRBD2. This CDR3 spans 15 amino acids. The V gene end was trimmed by 0 bases and the J gene end by 7 bases; junction bases not matched to a gene: 10. CDR1 is SGHRS, CDR2 YFSETQ, per germline. The DNA for the CDR3 is TGCGCCAGCAGCTTGGATCGGGGGAGGGCAAGAGAGCAGTACTTC. Residues: CASSLDRGRAREQYF.